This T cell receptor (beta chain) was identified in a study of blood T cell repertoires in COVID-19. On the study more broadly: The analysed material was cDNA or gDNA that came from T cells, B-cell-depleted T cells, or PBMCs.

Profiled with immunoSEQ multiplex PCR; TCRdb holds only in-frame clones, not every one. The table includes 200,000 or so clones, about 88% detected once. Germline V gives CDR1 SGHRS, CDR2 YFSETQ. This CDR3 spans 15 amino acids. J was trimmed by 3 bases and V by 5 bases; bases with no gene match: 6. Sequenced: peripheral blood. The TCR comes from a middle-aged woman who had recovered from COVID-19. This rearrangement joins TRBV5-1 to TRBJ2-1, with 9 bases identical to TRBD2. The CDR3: CASRPSGTYYNEQFF. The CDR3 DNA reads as TGCGCCAGCAGGCCTAGCGGGACTTACTACAATGAGCAGTTCTTC.